Given below is one T cell receptor beta chain in context. PCR used 60 Vbeta primers and 13 Jbeta primers. TCRdb's table, derived via immunoSEQ multiplex PCR, lists solely in-frame clones and lacks some. The sample has just over 150,000 clones; over 75% are singletons. The data were taken from a study of cytomegalovirus exposure and HLA in healthy donors. Per germline, CDR1 SGHTA and CDR2 FQGTGA. This CDR3 is 13 amino acids long. V gave up 5 bases and J gave up 0 bases, with 8 bases separating them. The sequence came from a woman aged 45-65 years in good health and CMV-seropositive. The source material was PBMCs. V and J are TRBV7-3 and TRBJ2-7; a weak D match, TRBD1 (6 bases). For the CDR3, the DNA is TGTGCCAGCAGCGTAGGGGGCTCCTACGAGCAGTACTTC. Translation gives CASSVGGSYEQYF.